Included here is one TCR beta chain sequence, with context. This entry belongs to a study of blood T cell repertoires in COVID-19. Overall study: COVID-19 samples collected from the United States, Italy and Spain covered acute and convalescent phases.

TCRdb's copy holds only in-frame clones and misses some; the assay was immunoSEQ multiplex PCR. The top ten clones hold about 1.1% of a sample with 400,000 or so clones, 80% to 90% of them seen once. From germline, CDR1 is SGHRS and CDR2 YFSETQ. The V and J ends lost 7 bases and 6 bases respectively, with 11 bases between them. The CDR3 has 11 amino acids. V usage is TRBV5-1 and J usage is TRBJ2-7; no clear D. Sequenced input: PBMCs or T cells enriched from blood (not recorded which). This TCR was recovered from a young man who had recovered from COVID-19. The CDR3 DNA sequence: TGCGCCAGCTCCGACTTGTCCGAGCAGTACTTC. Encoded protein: CASSDLSEQYF.